This entry lists 28 T cell receptor beta chains sequenced from one sample in a study of T cells in Graves' hyperthyroidism and ophthalmopathy. TCR beta CDR3 sequences were amplified from RNA transcripts. With the HTBI primer set, the TCR CDR3 went through a first round of RT-PCR. TCRdb recomputed calls from the multiplex PCR reads with MiXCR, one row per CDR3 protein. The sample consists of around 340,000 distinct CDR3 sequences, about 20% of them appearing once. The sequencing sample was made of blood. Receptor source: a woman in her forties or fifties with Graves' hyperthyroidism.

This clonotype was found many times. The V gene is TRBV28, the J gene TRBJ1-2; weak D call: TRBD1 (6 bases). Germline assignment: CDR1 MDHEN and CDR2 SYDVKM. The V end was cut by 8 bases, the J end by 4 bases, with 11 bases between. This CDR3 has 12 residues. The CDR3 DNA reads TGTGCCAGCTCGACAGGTACCTATGGCTACACCTTC. Protein product: CASSTGTYGYTF.

The J gene is TRBJ2-7, the V gene TRBV29-1, with TRBD1 identical over 9 bases. Germline V gene sequence: CDR1 SQVTM, CDR2 ANQGSEA. The CDR3 spans 14 residues. Trimming cost V 6 bases and J 0 bases; bases outside gene matches: 6. CDR3 protein: CSVVGTGNSYEQYF. The CDR3 nucleotides read TGCAGCGTGGTTGGGACAGGGAACTCCTACGAGCAGTACTTC.

The chain recombines TRBV24-1 with TRBJ1-3; maybe TRBD1 (5 bases). Trimming cost V 9 bases and J 2 bases, with 10 bases left between them. Germline CDR1 and CDR2: KGHDR and SFDVKD. The CDR3 length is 13 residues. CDR3 bases: TGTGCCACCTCCGGGGGAACTGGAAACACCATATATTTT. It encodes CATSGGTGNTIYF.

This chain connects TRBV6-1 to TRBJ1-4; D may be TRBD1 (6 bases). CDR3 length: 17 amino acids. Germline loops: CDR1 MNHNS, CDR2 SASEGT. V lost 7 bases to trimming and J lost 8 bases, with 26 bases between them. The CDR3 loop is CASNPGQSLRGGEKLFF. CDR3 coding DNA: TGTGCCAGCAACCCGGGACAATCCCTCCGGGGTGGGGAAAAACTGTTTTTT.

This clonotype was picked up a small number of times. The chain couples TRBV5-1 to TRBJ2-7; D uncertain. CDR3 length equals 14 residues. V was clipped by 2 bases and J by 0 bases, with 9 bases between them. CDR1 is SGHRS, CDR2 YFSETQ, per germline. CDR3 region: CASSFEARSYEQYF. The CDR3 DNA follows: TGCGCCAGCAGCTTCGAGGCTCGCTCCTACGAGCAGTACTTC.

This clonotype has a count of ten or more. The chain combines TRBV12-3 or TRBV12-4 with TRBJ1-6; 8 bases match TRBD1. This CDR3 contains 15 residues. The ends lost 3 bases at V and 10 bases at J; junction bases unmatched: 8. The CDR3 region is CASSFGQGSGSPLHF. The DNA for the CDR3 is TGTGCCAGCAGTTTCGGACAGGGTAGTGGCTCACCCCTCCACTTT.

This clonotype has only a few counts. The chain joins TRBV20-1 to TRBJ1-6; 8 bases align to TRBD1. The CDR3 covers 13 residues. The V segment lost 7 bases and the J segment 9 bases; nucleotides outside the gene matches: 8. Germline V gene lookup returns CDR1 DFQATT and CDR2 SNEGSKA (reference sequence). The CDR3 loop is CSVQTGEGSPLHF. In DNA form, the CDR3 reads TGCAGTGTCCAGACAGGGGAGGGTTCACCCCTCCACTTT.

This clonotype was counted between two and nine times. This rearrangement joins TRBV27 to TRBJ1-5; TRBD1 aligns across 12 bases. CDR3 length equals 15 residues. Germline loops: CDR1 MNHEY, CDR2 SMNVEV (reference sequence). Trimming removed 2 bases from V and 7 bases from J; junction bases left unmatched: 3. The CDR3 DNA sequence: TGTGCCAGCAGTTTAGCCGGGACAGGGGGCCAGCCCCAGCATTTT. Its protein product is CASSLAGTGGQPQHF.

The rearrangement links TRBV6-1 to TRBJ2-2; D possibly corresponds to TRBD1 (6 bases). V dropped 6 bases and J dropped 8 bases, with 16 bases sitting between them. The CDR3 is 14 residues long. Germline V gene data show CDR1 as MNHNS and CDR2 as SASEGT. The CDR3 loop reads CASRDSGGSGELFF. The CDR3 DNA follows: TGTGCCAGCAGGGACAGCGGCGGGTCTGGGGAGCTGTTTTTT.

This clonotype has ten or more counts. The CDR3: CASSSQNNEQFF. Here the CDR3 DNA reads TGTGCCAGCAGTTCTCAGAACAATGAGCAGTTCTTC. This chain joins TRBV12-3 or TRBV12-4 and TRBJ2-1; D remains unclear. This CDR3 spans 12 amino acids. Trimming took off 4 bases at V and 5 bases at J, with 6 bases between the two ends.

This clonotype has just a few counts. The chain recombines TRBV5-1 with TRBJ1-3; D possibly corresponds to TRBD1 (5 bases). V was pared by 0 bases and J by 4 bases, with 14 bases between. Germline V gives CDR1 SGHRS, CDR2 YFSETQ. The CDR3 consists of 16 residues. DNA of the CDR3: TGCGCCAGCAGCTTGGAGATCCGGTCAGGGGGAAACACCATATATTTT. The encoded protein is CASSLEIRSGGNTIYF.

This chain connects TRBV10-3 to TRBJ2-3; TRBD2 matches at 11 bases. CDR3 length equals 16 residues. With 3 bases clipped from V and 2 bases from J, the junction kept 4 bases outside the gene matches. CDR1 ENHRY and CDR2 SYGVKD come from the germline V gene. For the CDR3, the DNA is TGTGCCATCAGTGACACTAGCGGGGGATACACAGATACGCAGTATTTT. Its protein product is CAISDTSGGYTDTQYF.

The chain combines TRBV2 with TRBJ2-7, with D tentatively TRBD1 or TRBD2 (6 bases each). Germline V gene data show CDR1 as SNHLY and CDR2 as FYNNEI. The CDR3 consists of 13 residues. Trimming removed 6 bases at V and 3 bases at J, with 12 bases between. CDR3 nucleotides: TGTGCCAGCAGAGAGGGGGGCCGCTACGAGCAGTACTTC. Encoded protein: CASREGGRYEQYF.

This clonotype was found many times. The chain employs TRBV6-1 and TRBJ1-2; 7 bases fit TRBD1. CDR1 MNHNS and CDR2 SASEGT come from the germline V gene. V was clipped by 1 base and J by 4 bases; unmatched bases: 6. The CDR3 has 15 amino acids. CDR3 DNA sequence: TGTGCCAGCAGTGAAGGCGGGACAGACCTCTATGGCTACACCTTC. This sequence encodes CASSEGGTDLYGYTF.

This clonotype was observed a handful of times. This chain connects TRBV7-6 to TRBJ2-1; the D gene is possibly TRBD1 (6 bases). Germline lookup yields CDR1 SGHVS and CDR2 FNYEAQ. The CDR3 is 16 residues long. V was trimmed by 1 base and J by 9 bases, leaving 19 bases between them. CDR3 sequence: CASSLVSLGASAEQFF. The CDR3 DNA reads TGTGCCAGCAGCTTAGTTTCGTTGGGGGCGTCGGCTGAGCAGTTCTTC.

The V and J genes are TRBV6-2 or TRBV6-3 and TRBJ1-2; 7 nucleotides align to TRBD1. The CDR3 sequence is 16 residues long. In germline, CDR1 is MNHEY, CDR2 SVGEGT. V lost 2 bases and J lost 9; bases outside the gene matches: 15. The CDR3 sequence: CASSYGGRGGSFRYTF. CDR3 bases: TGTGCCAGCAGTTACGGGGGCAGGGGGGGAAGTTTCCGCTACACCTTC.

This clonotype was detected only a few times. V gene TRBV19 combines with J gene TRBJ1-2; D is perhaps TRBD1 (6 bases). The CDR3 contains 15 residues. Per germline, CDR1 LNHDA and CDR2 SQIVND (reference sequence). V gave up 2 bases and J gave up 4 bases, with 14 bases separating them. This CDR3 reads CASSILPGQFYGYTF. The CDR3 DNA is TGTGCCAGTAGTATACTTCCCGGACAGTTCTATGGCTACACCTTC.

J is TRBJ2-2 and V is TRBV28; TRBD2 is a possible D gene (5 bases). The CDR3 is 16 amino acids. V lost 3 bases, J lost 2 bases, and 13 bases lay in between. Germline CDR1 and CDR2: MDHEN and SYDVKM. This chain's CDR3 is CASSFGSSFNTGELFF. The CDR3, as DNA: TGTGCCAGCAGTTTTGGGTCTAGCTTTAACACCGGGGAGCTGTTTTTT.

There are a few counts of this clonotype. This sequence joins TRBV5-6 and TRBJ2-5, with 10 bases matching TRBD2. This CDR3 is 16 amino acids long. The V gene's germline CDR1 is SGHDT and CDR2 YYEEEE. V trimming: 2 bases; J trimming: 4 bases; junction bases outside the gene matches: 8. The CDR3 DNA reads TGTGCCAGCAGCTTCCTTCGCTCTAGCGGGGGAGAGACCCAGTACTTC. Its translation: CASSFLRSSGGETQYF.

In DNA, the CDR3 is TGCGCCAGCAGCTTGAGCAGGGGGAGAGATACGCAGTATTTT. It specifies CASSLSRGRDTQYF. This chain connects TRBV5-1 to TRBJ2-3; 7 positions agree with TRBD1. CDR1 and CDR2 (germline): SGHRS, YFSETQ. J was trimmed by 5 bases and V by 1 base; bases with no gene match: 4. This CDR3 has 14 amino acids.

This clonotype was recorded a few times. The chain recombines TRBV12-3 or TRBV12-4 with TRBJ1-2; TRBD1 is a possible D gene (5 bases). V lost 5 bases and J lost 2, with 12 bases in between. There are 14 residues in the CDR3. The CDR3 nucleotides read TGTGCCAGCAGTCGCCGGGACCCAAACTATGGCTACACCTTC. Translating it yields CASSRRDPNYGYTF.

This chain links TRBV3-1 with TRBJ1-5; no firm D call. V lost 1 base and J 4 bases, leaving 8 bases between the germline ends. Germline lookup yields CDR1 LGHDT and CDR2 YNNKEL (reference sequence). The CDR3 is 14 residues long. For the CDR3, the DNA is TGTGCCAGCAGCCAAGTGGGGATTAATCAGCCCCAGCATTTT. This encodes CASSQVGINQPQHF.

The sample holds many counts of this clonotype. The chain couples TRBV18 to TRBJ2-3, with TRBD2 identical over 9 bases. The CDR3 contains 17 residues. The V gene's germline CDR1 is KGHSH and CDR2 LQKENI. V was clipped by 0 bases and J by 2 bases; unmatched bases: 6. DNA for the CDR3: TGTGCCAGCTCACCACCGGGACTAGCTGGTATCACAGATACGCAGTATTTT. Translating gives CASSPPGLAGITDTQYF.

Regarding this clonotype: This sequence may be a read error, since a much larger clone differs from it by one base. V is TRBV2 and J is TRBJ2-7; D gene uncertain. CDR3 length equals 15 residues. Germline V gene sequence: CDR1 SNHLY, CDR2 FYNNEI. The CDR3 loop reads CASSEWPRFSYEQCF. The CDR3 DNA reads TGTGCCAGCAGTGAATGGCCACGGTTTTCCTACGAGCAGTGCTTC.

This clonotype was recorded once. For the CDR3, the DNA is TGTGCCAGCTCGTGGACAGAAAATTCACCCCTCCACTTT. This encodes CASSWTENSPLHF. The chain is built from TRBV6-1 and TRBJ1-6; a weak D match, TRBD1 (6 bases). Germline CDR1 MNHNS, CDR2 SASEGT. The CDR3 is 13 residues long. V shed 8 bases and J shed 7 bases, with 12 bases lying between them.

The rearrangement joins TRBV20-1 to TRBJ2-1; 10 bases align to TRBD2. The CDR3 is 19 amino acids. With V trimmed by 0 bases and J by 5 bases, 16 bases remained unmatched. Germline V gene data show CDR1 as DFQATT and CDR2 as SNEGSKA (reference sequence). CDR3 region: CSARDKSSLSGRAHNEQFF. The DNA of the CDR3 is TGCAGTGCTAGAGATAAGTCGTCTCTGAGCGGGAGGGCCCACAATGAGCAGTTCTTC.

This clonotype has a handful of counts. The chain joins TRBV19 to TRBJ2-1; TRBD1 aligns across 7 bases. J gave up 5 bases and V 5 bases, and 3 bases lay outside the gene matches. The CDR3 has 13 amino acids. Germline CDR1 is LNHDA and CDR2 is SQIVND (reference sequence). CDR3 sequence reads: CASSEGAHNEQFF. DNA of the CDR3: TGTGCCAGTAGTGAGGGGGCCCACAATGAGCAGTTCTTC.

This clonotype was detected only a few times. This chain links TRBV19 with TRBJ2-1, with D unresolved. V was cut by 0 bases and J by 5 bases, with 11 bases left in between. Germline-derived CDR1 and CDR2 are LNHDA and SQIVND (reference sequence). The CDR3 has 15 amino acids. DNA for the CDR3: TGTGCCAGTAGTATAGAGGATCTAGTTGACAATGAGCAGTTCTTC. It encodes CASSIEDLVDNEQFF.